The entry below gives a single TCR beta chain sequence along with its context. What it binds is not known. The data belong to a study of T cell repertoires in cytomegalovirus infection. In the study overall: Indicated by public TCR beta signatures were CMV infection and matching HLA type. Overall study findings and caveats: Across the ex vivo response, the dominant clonotypes were HLA-C-restricted CMV-specific TCR beta clonotypes.

From germline, CDR1 is LNHDA and CDR2 SQIVND (reference sequence). Trimming took 4 bases from V and 4 from J, leaving 16 bases between them. There are 15 residues in the CDR3. TCRdb itself ran the reads through MiXCR, one entry per CDR3 protein. The data hold approximately 70,000 distinct CDR3 sequences, with 22% observed a single time. The sample was PBMCs, sequenced either directly or after in vitro stimulation (not recorded which). The TCR was taken from a human donor in good health (CMV status not recorded). Some clones in this sample may be carry-over from other donors' samples. V is TRBV19 and J is TRBJ1-1, with D unresolved. CDR3: CASSKRRTEATEAFF. The CDR3 DNA follows: TGTGCCAGTAGTAAAAGGAGGACGGAAGCCACTGAAGCTTTCTTT.